Following are 21 T cell receptor beta chains from one sample sequenced in a study of blood T cell repertoires in COVID-19. Measured with immunoSEQ multiplex PCR; TCRdb has only the in-frame clones, and not every one. The sample consists of 150,000 to 200,000 clones, roughly 93% of them appearing once. Sequenced material: peripheral blood. All receptors come from a man between 18 and 29 years old with acute or convalescent COVID-19.

The chain carries TRBV6-5 and TRBJ1-1; weak D call: TRBD1 (6 bases). Germline CDR1 and CDR2: MNHEY and SVGAGI. The CDR3 runs to 14 residues. The V end was cut by 4 bases, the J end by 4 bases, with 13 bases between. The CDR3 spells CASSWGGLLTEAFF. The CDR3 DNA reads as TGTGCCAGCAGTTGGGGGGGCTTGCTCACTGAAGCTTTCTTT.

J is TRBJ1-1 and V is TRBV9, with D possibly matching TRBD1 (5 bases). V lost 4 bases, J lost 0 bases, and 13 bases lay in between. The CDR3 has 15 amino acids. From germline, CDR1 is SGDLS and CDR2 YYNGEE. CDR3 nucleotide sequence: TGTGCCAGCAGCTCCCAGGGAGGGGTGAACACTGAAGCTTTCTTT. Translating gives CASSSQGGVNTEAFF. Full variable domain (remainder filled in from reference TRBV9 and TRBJ1-1): DSGVTQTPKHLITATGQRVTLRCSPRSGDLSVYWYQQSLDQGLQFLIQYYNGEERAKGNILERFSAQQFPDLHSELNLSSLELGDSALYFCASSSQGGVNTEAFFGQGTRLTVV.

The chain links TRBV27 to TRBJ2-5; TRBD1 might be the D (7 bases). CDR1 and CDR2 from the germline V gene are MNHEY and SMNVEV (reference sequence). V lost 10 bases to trimming and J lost 0 bases, with 24 bases between them. This CDR3 has 17 residues. CDR3 nucleotides: TGTGCCACCCTGCGGCAGGGGGGACTCGGGTACCAAGAGACCCAGTACTTC. Protein sequence: CATLRQGGLGYQETQYF.

In regard to this clone: The junction shows a germline mismatch at one end, possibly a read error. J is TRBJ2-7 and V is TRBV28; TRBD1 is a possible D gene (5 bases). The germline V gene has CDR1 MDHEN and CDR2 SYDVKM. This CDR3 comprises 12 residues. The CDR3 sequence: CASSSTQGSLNF. The CDR3 DNA sequence: TGTGCCAGCAGTTCTACGCAGGGATCCCTAAACTTC.

The chain carries TRBV5-1 and TRBJ2-7; 7 nucleotides line up with TRBD1. The CDR3 is made up of 14 amino acids. CDR1 is SGHRS, CDR2 YFSETQ, per germline. V was clipped by 0 bases and J by 5 bases; unmatched bases: 5. The CDR3 protein is CASSLDGTVDEQYF. In DNA form, the CDR3 reads TGCGCCAGCAGCTTGGATGGGACAGTGGACGAGCAGTACTTC.

The genes are TRBV11-2 and TRBJ1-2; TRBD1 aligns across 7 bases. Germline CDR1 reads SGHAT; CDR2 reads FQNNGV. V lost 0 bases and J lost 4; bases outside the gene matches: 8. The length of the CDR3 is 16 residues. The CDR3 reads CASSLDMRGPGYGYTF. DNA of the CDR3: TGTGCCAGCAGCTTAGATATGAGGGGGCCGGGCTATGGCTACACCTTC.

V gene TRBV7-9 combines with J gene TRBJ1-5, with D tentatively TRBD1 (5 bases). The germline gives CDR1 SEHNR, CDR2 FQNEAQ (reference sequence). Trimming stripped 5 bases from V and 5 bases from J, with 13 bases between. The CDR3 runs to 14 residues. Here the CDR3 DNA reads TGTGCCAGCAGCCTTGGGGCGGGGTATCAGCCCCAGCATTTT. The encoded protein is CASSLGAGYQPQHF.

The rearrangement uses TRBV5-1 and TRBJ2-2; 16 nucleotides match TRBD2. CDR1 and CDR2 (germline): SGHRS, YFSETQ. J was trimmed by 3 bases and V by 1 base; bases with no gene match: 12. CDR3 length equals 21 residues. In nucleotides, the CDR3 is TGCGCCAGCAGCTTGATGGCGGGACTAGCGGGAGGGGACAGGCACACCGGGGAGCTGTTTTTT. Its protein product is CASSLMAGLAGGDRHTGELFF.

The V and J genes are TRBV24-1 and TRBJ2-1; D is uncertain. This CDR3 contains 15 residues. V dropped 4 bases and J dropped 2 bases, with 11 bases sitting between them. Germline V gene lookup returns CDR1 KGHDR and CDR2 SFDVKD. The CDR3 sequence is CATSEENKPYNEQFF. As DNA, the CDR3 is TGTGCCACCAGTGAAGAGAATAAACCCTACAATGAGCAGTTCTTC.

This rearrangement joins TRBV5-1 to TRBJ1-1; D remains unclear. This CDR3 comprises 13 residues. V was cut by 2 bases and J by 1 base, with 6 bases left in between. The germline V gene has CDR1 SGHRS and CDR2 YFSETQ. In DNA form, the CDR3 reads TGCGCCAGCAGCTTCGAGGAGAACACTGAAGCTTTCTTT. Translated: CASSFEENTEAFF. The whole variable domain, remainder taken from reference TRBV5-1 and TRBJ1-1, is KAGVTQTPRYLIKTRGQQVTLSCSPISGHRSVSWYQQTPGQGLQFLFEYFSETQRNKGNFPGRFSGRQFSNSRSEMNVSTLELGDSALYLCASSFEENTEAFFGQGTRLTVV.

The chain recombines TRBV5-1 with TRBJ2-7; 7 bases map to TRBD1. Trimming at V came to 4 bases and at J to 6 bases, leaving 13 bases not matched to a gene. CDR1 is SGHRS, CDR2 YFSETQ, per germline. The CDR3 extends over 15 amino acids. The CDR3 nucleotides are TGCGCCAGCAGCGATCCGGGACAGACTTCTCTCGAGCAGTACTTC. Protein: CASSDPGQTSLEQYF.

On this clone: Other DNA sequences in the same sample also yield this CDR3. The V gene is TRBV2, the J gene TRBJ1-5; no firm D call. CDR1 and CDR2 (germline): SNHLY, FYNNEI. This CDR3 has 12 amino acids. Trimming took off 6 bases at V and 4 bases at J, with 7 bases between the two ends. The CDR3 sequence: CASSQRNQPQHF. Here the CDR3 DNA reads TGTGCCAGCAGCCAGAGGAATCAGCCCCAGCATTTT.

V is TRBV5-1 and J is TRBJ1-5; 8 positions match TRBD1. Germline CDR1 is SGHRS and CDR2 is YFSETQ. The CDR3 runs 15 residues. V lost 0 bases to trimming and J lost 10 bases; unmatched junction nucleotides: 9. The CDR3 region has the DNA TGCGCCAGCAGCTTGGACAGGGGGGCCCCGGGACCCCAGCATTTT. It specifies CASSLDRGAPGPQHF.

The table lists this clone with a count of one. The V gene is TRBV15, the J gene TRBJ1-4; no definite D call. V dropped 2 bases and J dropped 0 bases, with 13 bases sitting between them. CDR3 size: 17 residues. The germline V gene encodes CDR1 LNHNV and CDR2 YYDKDF (reference sequence). CDR3 in amino acids: CATSRRPLVPTNEKLFF. The CDR3 DNA follows: TGTGCCACCAGCAGACGACCCCTAGTACCAACTAATGAAAAACTGTTTTTT.

This clone was seen only a few times. The V call is TRBV10-1, the J call TRBJ1-1; D perhaps matches TRBD1 (5 bases). The CDR3 contains 21 residues. Trimming took 1 base from V and 1 from J, leaving 28 bases between them. Germline loops: CDR1 WNHNN, CDR2 SYGVQD (reference sequence). The CDR3 loop reads CASSELVEETYEGVGNTEAFF. The CDR3 coding sequence is TGCGCCAGCAGTGAGTTGGTAGAGGAGACCTACGAAGGGGTCGGGAACACTGAAGCTTTCTTT.

This chain uses TRBV5-4 with TRBJ2-2; the match to TRBD2 covers 8 bases. The V segment lost 6 bases and the J segment 5 bases; nucleotides outside the gene matches: 6. Per the germline V gene, CDR1 is SGHNT and CDR2 is YYREEE (reference sequence). The CDR3 length is 14 residues. The CDR3 DNA is TGTGCCAGCAACCTCGGGGGGGGTACCGGGGAGCTGTTTTTT. Amino acids: CASNLGGGTGELFF.

The chain joins TRBV30 to TRBJ1-2, with D possibly TRBD1 on 5 matching bases. CDR3 length equals 16 residues. CDR1 and CDR2 from the germline V gene are GTSNPN and SVGIG (reference sequence). V was cut by 1 base and J by 4 bases, with 19 bases left in between. CDR3: CAWSAVGLPRVYGYTF. The CDR3 nucleotides are TGTGCCTGGAGTGCCGTGGGACTCCCAAGGGTCTATGGCTACACCTTC.

The rearrangement links TRBV7-9 to TRBJ2-3; D ambiguous. Germline lookup yields CDR1 SEHNR and CDR2 FQNEAQ (reference sequence). V lost 5 bases to trimming and J lost 1 base, with 10 bases between them. The CDR3 is 14 residues long. The CDR3 sequence is CASSVDKGTDTQYF. The CDR3, as DNA: TGTGCCAGCAGCGTCGACAAAGGCACAGATACGCAGTATTTT.

The gene calls are TRBV7-9 and TRBJ1-4; D is possibly TRBD1 (5 bases). Germline V gene lookup returns CDR1 SEHNR and CDR2 FQNEAQ (reference sequence). The CDR3 runs 15 residues. Trimming shortened V by 8 bases and J by 0 bases, and 13 bases separated the two germline ends. The CDR3 reads CASRSGGATNEKLFF. As DNA, the CDR3 is TGTGCCAGCCGCTCTGGAGGGGCAACTAATGAAAAACTGTTTTTT.

The gene calls are TRBV3-1 (or the pseudogene TRBV3-2) and TRBJ2-1, with 12 bases fitting TRBD2. V lost 4 bases, J lost 10 bases, and 20 bases stayed unmatched. CDR1 LGHDT and CDR2 YNNKEL come from the germline V gene (reference sequence). This CDR3 is built from 19 residues. CDR3 coding DNA: TGTGCCAGCAGCCCGGAAGCCGATAGTATACTAGCGGGAGGACAAGAGCAGTTCTTC. It translates to CASSPEADSILAGGQEQFF.

The rearrangement uses TRBV27 and TRBJ2-7; D gene uncertain. Trimming shortened V by 6 bases and J by 2 bases, and 8 bases separated the two germline ends. Germline V gives CDR1 MNHEY, CDR2 SMNVEV (reference sequence). The CDR3 sequence is 12 residues long. The CDR3 DNA is TGTGCCAGCAGCTCCACAGCCTACGAGCAGTACTTC. Amino acid sequence: CASSSTAYEQYF.